The 20 T cell receptor beta chains below all came from one sample that was sequenced in a study of response to subunit inactivated influenza vaccine. TCRdb fed the RT-PCR reads into MiXCR, producing one record per CDR3 protein. The sample yields about 620,000 distinct CDR3 sequences, around 11% seen once. Source: PBMCs from blood, taken on the day of vaccination. These TCRs come from a man between 45 and 60 years old who received an inactivated influenza vaccine.

The rearrangement uses TRBV19 and TRBJ1-2; 9 bases align to TRBD1. The germline CDR1 and CDR2 sequences are LNHDA and SQIVND (reference sequence). CDR3 size: 16 residues. The V gene end was trimmed by 0 bases and the J gene end by 6 bases; junction bases not matched to a gene: 8. CDR3 residues: CASSIDWTGDQDGYTF. CDR3 nucleotides: TGTGCCAGTAGTATAGACTGGACAGGGGATCAGGATGGCTACACCTTC.

This clonotype has ten or more counts. The chain links TRBV5-1 to TRBJ2-3; TRBD1 matches 9 bases. Losses at the gene ends were 4 bases for V and 3 bases for J; bases not matched to a gene: 3. The V gene's germline CDR1 is SGHRS and CDR2 YFSETQ. The CDR3 sequence is 14 residues long. In DNA form, the CDR3 reads TGCGCCAGCAGCAGAGACAGGGGGACAGATACGCAGTATTTT. It is translated as CASSRDRGTDTQYF.

This clonotype was picked up a small number of times. The V gene is TRBV12-3 or TRBV12-4, the J gene TRBJ2-2; TRBD1 might be the D (5 bases). V gave up 2 bases and J gave up 0 bases, with 10 bases separating them. The CDR3 is made up of 16 amino acids. CDR3 sequence: CASSLQGLSNTGELFF. The CDR3 bases are TGTGCCAGCAGTTTACAGGGCCTTTCGAACACCGGGGAGCTGTTTTTT.

The table lists this clonotype with many counts. J is TRBJ1-2 and V is TRBV20-1; D is undetermined. Looked up from germline, CDR1 is DFQATT and CDR2 is SNEGSKA (reference sequence). The CDR3 is 12 residues long. Trimming removed 6 bases from V and 6 bases from J, with 14 bases in between. CDR3 sequence: CSADREPHGYTF. CDR3 nucleotides: TGCAGTGCGGACCGGGAGCCACATGGCTACACCTTC.

This clonotype was counted a few times. The chain combines TRBV4-3 with TRBJ2-2; D might be TRBD1 or TRBD2, each matching 5 bases. V lost 3 bases, J lost 7 bases, and 15 bases lay in between. CDR3 length: 15 amino acids. CDR1 is LGHNA, CDR2 YSLEER, per germline. The CDR3 sequence is CASSHDSSGSGELFF. The CDR3 DNA sequence: TGCGCCAGCAGCCATGACAGCTCAGGGAGCGGGGAGCTGTTTTTT.

This chain joins TRBV20-1 and TRBJ1-2; no clear D. Germline CDR1 reads DFQATT; CDR2 reads SNEGSKA (reference sequence). Trimming stripped 3 bases from V and 3 bases from J, with 11 bases between. The CDR3 consists of 13 residues. The CDR3 here is CSASLGYDYGYTF. In DNA form, the CDR3 reads TGCAGTGCTAGTCTAGGGTATGACTATGGCTACACCTTC.

This clonotype was detected a few times. The chain links TRBV20-1 to TRBJ2-7, with TRBD1 identical over 7 bases. CDR1 is DFQATT, CDR2 SNEGSKA, per germline (reference sequence). V trimming: 0 bases; J trimming: 6 bases; junction bases outside the gene matches: 5. This CDR3 region has 13 residues. This CDR3 reads CSARDPGTVEQYF. In DNA form, the CDR3 reads TGCAGTGCTAGAGATCCAGGGACAGTCGAGCAGTACTTC.

This clonotype was counted a single time. This rearrangement joins TRBV7-6 to TRBJ1-6; 10 bases are a match to TRBD1. Germline V gene lookup returns CDR1 SGHVS and CDR2 FNYEAQ. V lost 5 bases, J lost 5 bases, and 3 bases stayed unmatched. This CDR3 is 15 amino acids long. CDR3 protein: CASSTGTGDNSPLHF. CDR3 DNA sequence: TGTGCCAGCAGCACCGGGACAGGGGATAATTCACCCCTCCACTTT. Full variable domain (remainder filled in from reference TRBV7-6 and TRBJ1-6): GAGVSQSPRYKVTKRGQDVALRCDPISGHVSLYWYRQALGQGPEFLTYFNYEAQQDKSGLPNDRFSAERPEGSISTLTIQRTEQRDSAMYRCASSTGTGDNSPLHFGNGTRLTVT.

The chain couples TRBV29-1 to TRBJ2-3; tentative D call: TRBD2 (6 bases). CDR3 length: 14 residues. Germline V CDR1 and CDR2: SQVTM, ANQGSEA. Trimming cost V 2 bases and J 5 bases, with 14 bases left between them. The CDR3 DNA reads as TGCAGCGTTGAATTTAGCGGCTCCGGAGATACGCAGTATTTT. Translating gives CSVEFSGSGDTQYF.

V usage is TRBV6-1 and J usage is TRBJ1-2, with 9 bases fitting TRBD1. Germline V gives CDR1 MNHNS, CDR2 SASEGT. J was trimmed by 8 bases and V by 6 bases; bases with no gene match: 7. The CDR3 loop spans 13 amino acids. CDR3 nucleotides: TGTGCCAGCAGGGACTTCGGGACAGGGGGCTACACCTTC. Residues: CASRDFGTGGYTF.

This clonotype has ten or more counts. The CDR3 sequence: CASSLLTHKEQYF. The CDR3 DNA reads TGTGCCAGCAGCTTATTAACTCACAAAGAGCAGTACTTC. The chain carries TRBV7-2 and TRBJ2-7; no reliable D call. Germline V gene lookup returns CDR1 SGHTA and CDR2 FQGNSA. The CDR3 runs to 13 residues. The germline V and J ends were trimmed by 2 bases and 7 bases, with 12 bases remaining between them.

The chain couples TRBV5-1 to TRBJ2-7, with 10 bases that match TRBD1. With V trimmed by 2 bases and J by 0 bases, 11 bases remained unmatched. The CDR3 sequence is 18 residues long. In germline, CDR1 is SGHRS, CDR2 YFSETQ. The CDR3 bases are TGCGCCAGCAGCTTACCCGGGACAGGGGAATTTTACTCCTACGAGCAGTACTTC. Residues: CASSLPGTGEFYSYEQYF.

This chain links TRBV12-3 or TRBV12-4 with TRBJ1-1; TRBD1 agrees at 7 bases. This CDR3 comprises 15 residues. V was clipped by 0 bases and J by 6 bases; unmatched bases: 7. The CDR3 reads CASSLAGGILSEAFF. CDR3 bases: TGTGCCAGCAGTTTAGCAGGGGGCATTTTATCTGAAGCTTTCTTT.

This clonotype was detected ten times or more. The chain links TRBV7-2 to TRBJ2-2, with D tentatively TRBD2 (6 bases). Per the germline V gene, CDR1 is SGHTA and CDR2 is FQGNSA. Deletions cut 3 bases from V and 5 bases from J, with 13 bases between. This CDR3 has 15 amino acids. DNA for the CDR3: TGTGCCAGCAGCTTGGTCGGGAGCGGTACCGGGGAGCTGTTTTTT. This codes for CASSLVGSGTGELFF.

In its sample, this clonotype was seen many times. This rearrangement joins TRBV27 to TRBJ2-3, with D possibly being TRBD1 (6 bases). The CDR3 spans 15 residues. The V end was cut by 3 bases, the J end by 6 bases, with 16 bases between. Germline CDR1 and CDR2: MNHEY and SMNVEV (reference sequence). The CDR3 bases are TGTGCCAGCAGTTTTCAGGGGCCCCGTTTGGATACGCAGTATTTT. Translating gives CASSFQGPRLDTQYF.

This clonotype was observed a few times. The V gene is TRBV5-1, the J gene TRBJ2-1; perhaps D is TRBD1 or TRBD2 (5 bases each). From germline, CDR1 is SGHRS and CDR2 YFSETQ. The V end lost 3 bases, the J end lost 7 bases, and 8 bases lay between the germline ends. The CDR3 has 12 amino acids. In nucleotides, the CDR3 is TGCGCCAGCAGCTCGGGACGGAATGAGCAGTTCTTC. This codes for CASSSGRNEQFF.

The J gene is TRBJ2-3, the V gene TRBV5-1, with 8 bases aligning to TRBD1. The germline V gene encodes CDR1 SGHRS and CDR2 YFSETQ. Trimming at V came to 3 bases and at J to 5 bases, leaving 5 bases not matched to a gene. The CDR3 is 14 residues long. The chain's CDR3 is CASSSDRAKDTQYF. The CDR3 DNA reads TGCGCCAGCAGCTCGGACAGGGCCAAAGATACGCAGTATTTT.

V gene TRBV3-1 combines with J gene TRBJ1-1; TRBD1 is a possible D gene (6 bases). The CDR3 is 13 amino acids. Trimming took 4 bases from V and 11 from J, leaving 17 bases between them. Germline V gives CDR1 LGHDT, CDR2 YNNKEL (reference sequence). CDR3 bases: TGTGCCAGCAGCCTGAACAGGGAGGGGGATGCTTTCTTT. This codes for CASSLNREGDAFF.

In this sample, this clonotype turned up a few times. CDR3 bases: TGTGCCAGCAGTGAAAGTCTGGGCAGGGGGGGCACTGAAGCTTTCTTT. The encoded protein is CASSESLGRGGTEAFF. The chain uses TRBV25-1 and TRBJ1-1; 7 bases are a match to TRBD1. Germline CDR1 and CDR2: MGHDK and SYGVNS. The V segment lost 2 bases and the J segment 4 bases; nucleotides outside the gene matches: 10. This CDR3 is built from 16 residues. Combining the CDR3 with reference TRBV25-1 and TRBJ1-1 gives the whole variable domain EADIYQTPRYLVIGTGKKITLECSQTMGHDKMYWYQQDPGMELHLIHYSYGVNSTEKGDLSSESTVSRIRTEHFPLTLESARPSHTSQYLCASSESLGRGGTEAFFGQGTRLTVV.

This clonotype was observed a handful of times. The V call is TRBV3-1, the J call TRBJ1-1; D not resolved. V lost 2 bases, J lost 0 bases, and 13 bases lay in between. The germline V gene has CDR1 LGHDT and CDR2 YNNKEL (reference sequence). The length of the CDR3 is 16 residues. Here the CDR3 DNA reads TGTGCCAGCAGCCAATCGGGTCTACACCTGAACACTGAAGCTTTCTTT. Its protein is CASSQSGLHLNTEAFF.